This record concerns one TCR beta chain sequence. These data are taken from a study of blood T cell repertoires in COVID-19. It was during active infection that Seattle patients were enrolled and then longitudinally followed. This CDR3 spans 14 amino acids. V lost 3 bases to trimming and J lost 7 bases, with 15 bases between them. Germline values: CDR1 SGDLS, CDR2 YYNGEE. Original handling: The authors estimated nucleated cell counts from reference gene primer amplification. TCRdb keeps only in-frame clones here, not all; method: immunoSEQ multiplex PCR. The DNA was the basis for D and trimming; V, J and clone size are from that table. This sample has 230,000 or so clones, with 90% found just once.

The source is a woman in her fifties or sixties with COVID-19, enrolled during active disease. This rearrangement joins TRBV9 to TRBJ2-3; weak D call: TRBD2 (6 bases). Sequenced input: peripheral blood. The CDR3 spells CASSGTMLQNTQYF. The CDR3 bases are TGTGCCAGCAGCGGGACTATGCTCCAGAATACGCAGTATTTT.